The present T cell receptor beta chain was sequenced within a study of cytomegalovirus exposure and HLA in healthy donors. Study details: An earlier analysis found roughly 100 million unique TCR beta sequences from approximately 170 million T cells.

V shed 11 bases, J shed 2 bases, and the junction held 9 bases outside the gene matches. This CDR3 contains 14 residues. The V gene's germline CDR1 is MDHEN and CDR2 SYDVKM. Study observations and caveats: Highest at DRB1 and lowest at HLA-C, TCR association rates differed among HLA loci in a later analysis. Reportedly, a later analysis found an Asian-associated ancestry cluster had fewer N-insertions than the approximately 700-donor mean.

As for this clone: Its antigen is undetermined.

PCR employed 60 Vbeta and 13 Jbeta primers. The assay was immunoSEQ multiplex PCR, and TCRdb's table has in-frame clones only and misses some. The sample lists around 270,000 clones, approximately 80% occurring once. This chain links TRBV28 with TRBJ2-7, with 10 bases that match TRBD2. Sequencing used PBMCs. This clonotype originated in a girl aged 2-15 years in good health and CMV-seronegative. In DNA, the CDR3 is TGTGCCTTCTCTAGCGGGAGCGATCCCTACGAGCAGTACTTC. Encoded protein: CAFSSGSDPYEQYF. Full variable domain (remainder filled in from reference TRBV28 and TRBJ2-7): DVKVTQSSRYLVKRTGEKVFLECVQDMDHENMFWYRQDPGLGLRLIYFSYDVKMKEKGDIPEGYSVSREKKERFSLILESASTNQTSMYLCAFSSGSDPYEQYFGPGTRLTVT.